The T cell receptor beta chain described here comes from a study of blood T cells in healthy people across ages. Looked up from germline, CDR1 is MNHEY and CDR2 is SVGEGT. V lost 5 bases, J lost 4 bases, and 3 bases stayed unmatched. This CDR3 spans 13 amino acids. Healthy Caucasians from Russia aged about 6 to 95 served as donors. Each individual donor underwent a draw of ten milliliters of peripheral blood. Together with a sample-barcoded 5' primer, a J-beta primer mix was included in a second PCR lasting about 7 to 11 cycles. Samples each returned at least 2.5 million CDR3-containing paired-end reads. TCRdb reprocessed the 5' RACE reads with MiXCR, giving one entry per CDR3 protein. The repertoire holds 800,000 to 950,000 distinct CDR3 sequences, around 49% seen once, with 13% in the top ten.

This chain joins TRBV6-2 or TRBV6-3 and TRBJ1-1; 8 positions agree with TRBD1. The sequenced sample consisted of blood. This clonotype was sampled from a man aged 25 to 45 in good health. CDR3 residues: CASSQTGVTEAFF. The CDR3 bases are TGTGCCAGCAGTCAGACAGGGGTCACTGAAGCTTTCTTT.